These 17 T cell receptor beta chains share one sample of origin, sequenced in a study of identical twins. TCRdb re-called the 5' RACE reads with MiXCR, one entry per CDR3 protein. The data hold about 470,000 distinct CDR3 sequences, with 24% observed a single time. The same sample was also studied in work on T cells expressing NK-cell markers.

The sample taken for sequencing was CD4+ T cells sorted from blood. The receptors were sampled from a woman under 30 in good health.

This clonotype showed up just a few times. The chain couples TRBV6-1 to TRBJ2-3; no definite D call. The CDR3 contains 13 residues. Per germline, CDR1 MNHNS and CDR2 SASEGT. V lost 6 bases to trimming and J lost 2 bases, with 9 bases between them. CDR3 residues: CASSFKITDTQYF. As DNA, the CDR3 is TGTGCCAGCAGCTTCAAGATCACAGATACGCAGTATTTT.

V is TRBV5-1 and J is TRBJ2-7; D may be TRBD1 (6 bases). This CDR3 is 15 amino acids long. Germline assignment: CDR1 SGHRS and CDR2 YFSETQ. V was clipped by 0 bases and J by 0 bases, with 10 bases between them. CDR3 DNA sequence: TGCGCCAGCAGCTTGGAGCTGGGACACTCCTACGAGCAGTACTTC. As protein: CASSLELGHSYEQYF.

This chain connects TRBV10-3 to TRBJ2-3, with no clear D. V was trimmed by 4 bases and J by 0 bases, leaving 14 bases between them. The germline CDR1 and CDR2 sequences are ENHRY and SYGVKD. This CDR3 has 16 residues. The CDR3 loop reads CAISVKGAPSTDTQYF. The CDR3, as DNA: TGTGCCATCAGTGTGAAGGGTGCCCCTAGCACAGATACGCAGTATTTT.

In DNA, the CDR3 is TGTGCCAGCAGTCGGAGCCTGATATCTGGGGCCAACGTCCTGACTTTC. Its protein product is CASSRSLISGANVLTF. The V call is TRBV28, the J call TRBJ2-6; D is ambiguous. Germline CDR1 MDHEN, CDR2 SYDVKM. The ends were cut back, 5 bases at V and 1 base at J, with 12 bases in the middle. This CDR3 region has 16 residues.

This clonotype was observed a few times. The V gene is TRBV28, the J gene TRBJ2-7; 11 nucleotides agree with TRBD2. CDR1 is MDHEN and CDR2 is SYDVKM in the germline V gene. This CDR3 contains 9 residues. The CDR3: CSSGREQYF. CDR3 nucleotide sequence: TGTTCTAGCGGGAGGGAGCAGTACTTC.

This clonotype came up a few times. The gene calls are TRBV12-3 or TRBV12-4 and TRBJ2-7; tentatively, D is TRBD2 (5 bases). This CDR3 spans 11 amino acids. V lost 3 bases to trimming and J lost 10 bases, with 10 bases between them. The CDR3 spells CASSFEGFQYF. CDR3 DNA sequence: TGTGCCAGCAGTTTTGAGGGTTTTCAGTACTTC.

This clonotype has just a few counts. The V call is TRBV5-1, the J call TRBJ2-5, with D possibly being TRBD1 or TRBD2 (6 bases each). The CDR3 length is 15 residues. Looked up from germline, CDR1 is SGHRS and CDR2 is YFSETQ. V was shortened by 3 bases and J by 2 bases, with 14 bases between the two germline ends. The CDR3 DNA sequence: TGCGCCAGCAGCTCTATGGGGGGCGAACAAGAGACCCAGTACTTC. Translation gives CASSSMGGEQETQYF.

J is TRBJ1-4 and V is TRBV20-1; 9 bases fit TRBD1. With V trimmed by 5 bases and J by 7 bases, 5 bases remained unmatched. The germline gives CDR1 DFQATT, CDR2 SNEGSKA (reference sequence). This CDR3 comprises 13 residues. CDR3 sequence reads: CSAGRDRVEKLFF. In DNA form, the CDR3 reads TGCAGTGCTGGAAGGGACAGGGTTGAAAAACTGTTTTTT.

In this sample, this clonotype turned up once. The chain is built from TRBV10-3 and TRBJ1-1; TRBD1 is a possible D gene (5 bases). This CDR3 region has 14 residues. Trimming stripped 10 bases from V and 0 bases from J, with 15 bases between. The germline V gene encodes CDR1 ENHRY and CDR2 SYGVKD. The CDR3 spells CASRLSGLNTEAFF. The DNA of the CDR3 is TGTGCCAGTCGCCTATCGGGGCTGAACACTGAAGCTTTCTTT.

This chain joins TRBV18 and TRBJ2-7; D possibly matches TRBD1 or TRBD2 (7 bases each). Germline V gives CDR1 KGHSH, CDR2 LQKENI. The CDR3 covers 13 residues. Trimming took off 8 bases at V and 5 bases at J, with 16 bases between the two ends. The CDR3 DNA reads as TGTGCCAGCGCAGGGGGGGCTAACAACGAGCAGTACTTC. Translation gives CASAGGANNEQYF.

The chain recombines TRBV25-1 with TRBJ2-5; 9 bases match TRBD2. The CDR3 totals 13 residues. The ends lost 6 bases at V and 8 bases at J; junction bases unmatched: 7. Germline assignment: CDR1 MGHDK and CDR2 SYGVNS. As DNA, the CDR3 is TGTGCCAGCAGGTCCCCGGGACTAGCAACCCAGTACTTC. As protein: CASRSPGLATQYF.

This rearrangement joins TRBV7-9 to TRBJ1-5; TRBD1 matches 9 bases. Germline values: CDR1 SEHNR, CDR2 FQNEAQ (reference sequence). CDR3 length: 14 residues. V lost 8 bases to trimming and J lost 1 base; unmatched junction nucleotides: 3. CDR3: CASEQGASNQPQHF. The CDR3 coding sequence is TGTGCCAGCGAACAGGGGGCAAGCAATCAGCCCCAGCATTTT.

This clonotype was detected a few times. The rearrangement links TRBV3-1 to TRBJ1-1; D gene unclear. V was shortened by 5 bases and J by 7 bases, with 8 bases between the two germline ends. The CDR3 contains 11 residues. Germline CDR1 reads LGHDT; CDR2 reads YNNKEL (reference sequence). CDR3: CASSVGLEAFF. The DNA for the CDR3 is TGTGCCAGCAGCGTTGGCCTTGAAGCTTTCTTT.

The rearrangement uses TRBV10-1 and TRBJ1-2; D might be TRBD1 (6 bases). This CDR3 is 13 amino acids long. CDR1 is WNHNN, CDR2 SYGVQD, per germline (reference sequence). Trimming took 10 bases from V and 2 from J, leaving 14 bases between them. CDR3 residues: CATSRDRNYGYTF. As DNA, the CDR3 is TGCGCCACCAGCCGAGACAGGAACTATGGCTACACCTTC.

The CDR3 loop reads CASSYSEGRGKAAFF. In nucleotides, the CDR3 is TGTGCCAGCAGTTACTCTGAGGGCAGGGGGAAGGCGGCTTTCTTT. The gene calls are TRBV6-5 and TRBJ1-1; 7 nucleotides line up with TRBD1. CDR1 MNHEY and CDR2 SVGAGI come from the germline V gene. The CDR3 has 15 residues. V lost 0 bases, J lost 11 bases, and 12 bases stayed unmatched.

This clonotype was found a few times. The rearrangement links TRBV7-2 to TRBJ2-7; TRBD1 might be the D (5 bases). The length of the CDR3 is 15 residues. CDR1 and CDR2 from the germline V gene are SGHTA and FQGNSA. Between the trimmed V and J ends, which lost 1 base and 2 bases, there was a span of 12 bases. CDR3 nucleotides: TGTGCCAGCAGCTTAGTTGCGACAGTTACCTACGAGCAGTACTTC. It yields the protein CASSLVATVTYEQYF.

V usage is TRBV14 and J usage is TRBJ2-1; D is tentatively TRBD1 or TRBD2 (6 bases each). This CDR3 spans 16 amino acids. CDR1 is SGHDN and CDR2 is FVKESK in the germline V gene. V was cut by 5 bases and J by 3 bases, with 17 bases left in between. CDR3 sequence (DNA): TGTGCCAGCAGCTCCTTGAGAGGGGGGAACTACAATGAGCAGTTCTTC. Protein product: CASSSLRGGNYNEQFF.